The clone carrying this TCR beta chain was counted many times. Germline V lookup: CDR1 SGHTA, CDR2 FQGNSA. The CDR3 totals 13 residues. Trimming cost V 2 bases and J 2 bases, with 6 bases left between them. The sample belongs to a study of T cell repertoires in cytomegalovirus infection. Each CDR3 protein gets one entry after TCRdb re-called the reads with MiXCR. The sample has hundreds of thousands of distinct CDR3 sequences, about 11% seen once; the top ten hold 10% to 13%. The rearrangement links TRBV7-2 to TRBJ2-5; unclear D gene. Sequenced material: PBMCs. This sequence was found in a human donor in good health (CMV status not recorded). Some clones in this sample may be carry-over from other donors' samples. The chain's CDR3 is CASSLSRQETQYF. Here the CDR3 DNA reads TGTGCCAGCAGCTTAAGCAGACAAGAGACCCAGTACTTC.